The present TCR beta chain was sequenced within a study of cytomegalovirus exposure and HLA in healthy donors. Whole-study results and caveats: A later analysis linked a missense variant in DCLRE1C to the trimming of TCR beta V and J genes.

Despite likely unrecorded immune exposures, the donors were nominally healthy at the time of sampling. A multiplex PCR was run with 60 Vbeta primers and 13 Jbeta primers. TCRdb's copy holds only in-frame clones and misses some; the assay was immunoSEQ multiplex PCR. The sample has around 140,000 clones. V was pared by 3 bases and J by 1 base, with 5 bases of the junction left unmatched. Germline CDR1 SGHRS, CDR2 YFSETQ. The CDR3 runs 15 residues. On this clone itself: The antigen remains undetermined.

Sequencing was carried out using PBMCs. This sequence joins TRBV5-1 and TRBJ2-5; 8 bases are a match to TRBD2. The source is a man younger than 35 in good health and CMV-seronegative. The CDR3 DNA sequence: TGCGCCAGCAGCTCGGGACTAGGACTCCAAGAGACCCAGTACTTC. Translating gives CASSSGLGLQETQYF.